The rows below give T cell receptor beta chains drawn from one sample of a study of breast tumors, draining lymph nodes, adjacent tissues. TCRdb fed the multiplex PCR reads into MiXCR, producing one record per CDR3 protein. The sample lists roughly 220,000 distinct CDR3 sequences, under 35% seen once, with approximately 3.5% in the top ten. The material sequenced was axillary lymph node tissue. These TCRs come from a female donor with breast cancer. Some clones in this sample may be carry-over from other donors' samples. CDR3s include the opening cysteine and the closing phenylalanine or tryptophan. A D gene is named only where the DNA matches it firmly. Clone size appears in some rows only: once, few, many, or a class for an expanded clone.

>many|TRBJ2-3|TRBD2|TRBV19
TGTGCCAGTAGTATAGTCCTAGCGGGAGGCACAGATACGCAGTATTTT
CASSIVLAGGTDTQYF
>NA|TRBJ2-5|NA|TRBV2
TGTGCCAGCAGTGAGGGCCCTAGCCGCGGGGAAGAGACCCAGTACTTC
CASSEGPSRGEETQYF
>NA|TRBJ1-6|NA|TRBV10-3
TGTGCCATCAGTGACAGGCTAGCGGGAGGAACTTCACCCCTCCACTTT
CAISDRLAGGTSPLHF
>few|TRBJ1-1|NA|TRBV2
TGTGCCAGCAGTGAATCTGGGGCGGGAGCTTTCTTT
CASSESGAGAFF
>NA|TRBJ2-1|TRBD2|TRBV20-1
TGCAGTGCTAGACTTAATGCGGGAGGGCCCCGGAATGAGCAGTTCTTC
CSARLNAGGPRNEQFF
>few|TRBJ2-7|NA|TRBV6-2/TRBV6-3
TGTGCCAGCAGTCACTCGACGGGCTACGAGCAGTACTTC
CASSHSTGYEQYF
>many|TRBJ2-7|TRBD2|TRBV6-5
TGTGCCAGCAGAATAGCGGGAGGGACCTACGAGCAGTACTTC
CASRIAGGTYEQYF
>NA|TRBJ1-2|TRBD1|TRBV9
TGTGCCAGCAGCGTTGGGACAGGGGGCAGAGCCGGCTACACCTTC
CASSVGTGGRAGYTF
>NA|TRBJ1-2|TRBD1|TRBV6-1
TGTGCCAGCAGTGCCGGACAGGGAAAAGGTGGCTACACCTTC
CASSAGQGKGGYTF
>NA|TRBJ1-2|TRBD1|TRBV5-8
TGTGCCAGCAGCCAATCTGGACAGGGGCTAGGCCACACCTTC
CASSQSGQGLGHTF
>many|TRBJ1-2|NA|TRBV4-2
TGTGCCAGCAGCCAAGATCGCGGGGGCCGCTATGGCTACACCTTC
CASSQDRGGRYGYTF
>few|TRBJ1-2|TRBD1|TRBV5-1
TGCGCCAGCAGCTTGGGGGACAGCCTTCCCTCTGGAAACACCTTC
CASSLGDSLPSGNTF
>many|TRBJ2-7|NA|TRBV2
TGTGCCAGCAGTGCATGGATCTTCTACGAGCAGTACTTC
CASSAWIFYEQYF
>many|TRBJ1-2|NA|TRBV7-9
TGTGCCAGCAGCGCATCTTTTGTTGCCTATGGCTACACCTTC
CASSASFVAYGYTF
>many|TRBJ2-1|NA|TRBV7-2
TGTGCCAGCAGCTTAGTTTCCCTCTCCAATGAGCAGTTCTTC
CASSLVSLSNEQFF
>many|TRBJ1-3|NA|TRBV5-1
TGCGCCAGCAGAAGTTACCCCTCTGGAAACACCATATATTTT
CASRSYPSGNTIYF
>NA|TRBJ2-3|TRBD2|TRBV19
TGTGCCAGTAGTTTGGGTAGCGGGAGGCTCACAGATACGCAGTATTTT
CASSLGSGRLTDTQYF
>NA|TRBJ2-1|TRBD2|TRBV7-9
TGTGCCAGCAGCCACGCCCCTAGCGGGAGTTTTTATGAGCAGTTCTTC
CASSHAPSGSFYEQFF
>NA|TRBJ2-5|NA|TRBV20-1
TGCAGTGCTAGAGATCCTCGCACGACTAACCGCGGCCGGGAGCAGTACTTC
CSARDPRTTNRGREQYF
>many|TRBJ2-5|NA|TRBV24-1
TGTGCCACCAGTGATTCGCGGGGTTCGGAGACCCAGTACTTC
CATSDSRGSETQYF
>many|TRBJ1-6|TRBD1|TRBV20-1
TGCAGTGCCCGACAGGGGGCAGGGCCCCTCCACTTT
CSARQGAGPLHF
>few|TRBJ2-2|NA|TRBV6-5
TGTGCCAGCAAGTCCTGGACCGCGAACACCGGGGAGCTGTTTTTT
CASKSWTANTGELFF
>many|TRBJ1-2|NA|TRBV5-8
TGTGCCAGCAGCCAACTTGGTCGCTCAGCTAACTATGGCTACACCTTC
CASSQLGRSANYGYTF
>many|TRBJ2-2|TRBD1|TRBV2
TGTGCCAGCAGGTCCGGGACAGGGCAATCCGGGGAGCTGTTTTTT
CASRSGTGQSGELFF
>NA|TRBJ2-1|TRBD1|TRBV5-1
TGCGCCAGCAGCGCGGGACAGGCCCCAGGGTACAATGAGCAGTTCTTC
CASSAGQAPGYNEQFF
>NA|TRBJ2-3|TRBD2|TRBV20-1
TGCAGTGCCAGCGGCCAGTCGGGGGGAAGCACAGATACGCAGTATTTT
CSASGQSGGSTDTQYF
>NA|TRBJ2-3|NA|TRBV27
TGTGCCAGCAGTTTGAGGGTTACAGATACGCAGTATTTT
CASSLRVTDTQYF